A selection of T cell receptor beta chains follows, all from one sample in a study of identical twins. TCRdb fed the 5' RACE reads into MiXCR, producing one record per CDR3 protein. The profile shows hundreds of thousands of distinct CDR3 sequences, roughly 12% of them singletons. These data were likewise used in another study, on yellow fever vaccine responses in identical twins.

The specimen was PBMCs. Receptors originate from a young woman in good health. Each CDR3 is given with its conserved first and last residue. Each record gives: clone size, CDR3 length, J gene, D gene, V gene, CDR3 protein, CDR3 DNA. A D gene is named only where the DNA matches it firmly. Only some rows state a clone size, as once, few, many or a class for expanded clones.

>few|17|TRBJ2-1|TRBD2|TRBV7-9
CASSQQTSGAGYHEQFF
TGTGCCAGCAGCCAACAAACTAGCGGTGCCGGCTATCATGAGCAGTTCTTC
>.|13|TRBJ2-1|.|TRBV10-3
CATREREVYEQFF
TGTGCCACCCGGGAGAGGGAAGTCTATGAGCAGTTCTTC
>.|15|TRBJ1-1|.|TRBV2
CASSGGRGVNTEAFF
TGTGCCAGCAGTGGGGGTCGGGGGGTAAACACTGAAGCTTTCTTT
>few|17|TRBJ2-3|.|TRBV9
CASSSNPRLGVTDTQYF
TGTGCCAGCAGCTCCAACCCCCGTTTGGGGGTCACAGATACGCAGTATTTT
>many|13|TRBJ1-1|.|TRBV10-3
CASITGSNTEAFF
TGTGCCTCCATAACAGGGAGTAACACTGAAGCTTTCTTT
>.|19|TRBJ2-3|TRBD1|TRBV12-3/TRBV12-4
CACCRGTGRGGVFTDTQYF
TGTGCCTGCTGCCGCGGGACAGGGCGAGGAGGCGTGTTCACAGATACGCAGTATTTT
>.|14|TRBJ2-3|TRBD2|TRBV29-1
CSALASGGTDTQYF
TGCAGCGCATTAGCTAGCGGGGGCACAGATACGCAGTATTTT
>.|15|TRBJ2-1|TRBD2|TRBV5-1
CASSLAGLALHEQFF
TGCGCCAGCAGCTTGGCGGGACTAGCTCTACATGAGCAGTTCTTC
>many|12|TRBJ2-5|.|TRBV6-2/TRBV6-3
CASSSGLGTQYF
TGTGCCAGCAGTTCCGGCCTTGGGACCCAGTACTTC
>.|13|TRBJ2-7|TRBD1|TRBV6-2/TRBV6-3
CASSYRTGFEQYF
TGTGCCAGCAGTTACAGGACAGGGTTCGAGCAGTACTTC
>many|16|TRBJ2-3|.|TRBV20-1
CSAAPGTRASTDTQYF
TGCAGTGCTGCCCCCGGGACCCGGGCGAGCACAGATACGCAGTATTTT
>few|15|TRBJ2-1|.|TRBV6-4
CASRMTASSYNEQFF
TGTGCCAGCAGAATGACTGCTAGCTCCTACAATGAGCAGTTCTTC
>many|16|TRBJ2-2|TRBD1|TRBV12-3/TRBV12-4
CASSPPGQKNTGELFF
TGTGCCAGCAGCCCCCCGGGACAGAAGAACACCGGGGAGCTGTTTTTT
>many|13|TRBJ2-2|.|TRBV29-1
CSGGEALTGELFF
TGCAGCGGAGGGGAGGCCTTAACCGGGGAGCTGTTTTTT
>.|12|TRBJ2-1|.|TRBV7-9
CASRLGASEQFF
TGTGCCAGCAGGCTCGGGGCGAGTGAGCAGTTCTTC
>few|14|TRBJ2-2|.|TRBV6-1
CASTGGPNTGELFF
TGTGCCAGCACGGGGGGCCCCAACACCGGGGAGCTGTTTTTT
>many|16|TRBJ2-2|TRBD1|TRBV10-2
CASSERGQGAPGELFF
TGCGCCAGCAGTGAACGGGGACAGGGGGCACCCGGGGAGCTGTTTTTT
>few|14|TRBJ2-5|TRBD1|TRBV6-1
CASSEVRGRETQYF
TGTGCCAGCAGTGAAGTGAGGGGGCGAGAGACCCAGTACTTC
>few|19|TRBJ2-7|TRBD2|TRBV12-5
CASGLPLFGGLEHSYEQYF
TGTGCTAGTGGTTTGCCCTTGTTCGGGGGGTTGGAACACTCCTACGAGCAGTACTTC
>.|16|TRBJ2-2|TRBD2|TRBV12-3/TRBV12-4
CASSIWVTSGTGELFF
TGTGCCAGCAGCATTTGGGTGACTAGCGGCACCGGGGAGCTGTTTTTT
>many|15|TRBJ2-5|TRBD2|TRBV7-9
CASSLNSGSGETQYF
TGTGCCAGCAGCTTAAATAGCGGGAGTGGCGAGACCCAGTACTTC
>few|15|TRBJ2-5|TRBD1|TRBV2
CASSVGQGYQETQYF
TGTGCCAGCAGTGTCGGACAGGGGTATCAAGAGACCCAGTACTTC
>few|13|TRBJ2-7|TRBD1|TRBV14
CASSRTGPEEQYF
TGTGCCAGCAGCCGGACAGGCCCGGAGGAGCAGTACTTC
>.|12|TRBJ2-3|.|TRBV12-3/TRBV12-4
CASLVGGDTQYF
TGTGCCAGCCTCGTCGGGGGAGATACGCAGTATTTT
>few|10|TRBJ2-5|.|TRBV29-1
CSVGWETQYF
TGCAGCGTTGGATGGGAGACCCAGTACTTC
>few|11|TRBJ2-1|.|TRBV29-1
CSVNQRIEQFF
TGCAGCGTTAACCAGAGAATAGAGCAGTTCTTC
>.|14|TRBJ1-2|.|TRBV20-1
CSARAGRGLYGYTF
TGCAGTGCTAGAGCCGGCAGGGGCCTCTATGGCTACACCTTC
>.|14|TRBJ2-2|.|TRBV7-9
CASSPHHNTGELFF
TGTGCCAGCAGCCCTCACCACAACACCGGGGAGCTGTTTTTT
>.|16|TRBJ2-3|.|TRBV7-9
CASSLGGVISTDTQYF
TGTGCCAGCAGCTTAGGGGGAGTGATTAGCACAGATACGCAGTATTTT
>.|17|TRBJ2-5|.|TRBV6-1
CASSEAPGRLRQETQYF
TGTGCCAGCAGTGAAGCCCCAGGACGGCTCCGGCAAGAGACCCAGTACTTC
>few|15|TRBJ1-5|.|TRBV27
CASSQTSQGWQPQHF
TGTGCCAGCAGTCAAACATCACAGGGTTGGCAGCCCCAGCATTTT
>few|17|TRBJ1-2|TRBD1|TRBV6-1
CASSELFRQGANYGYTF
TGTGCCAGCAGTGAATTGTTTCGACAGGGAGCTAACTATGGCTACACCTTC
>.|14|TRBJ1-1|.|TRBV12-3/TRBV12-4
CASSDRLMNTEAFF
TGTGCCAGCAGCGACAGATTAATGAACACTGAAGCTTTCTTT
>.|15|TRBJ1-5|TRBD1|TRBV20-1
CSARQGARSNQPQHF
TGCAGTGCTAGACAGGGGGCGAGGAGCAATCAGCCCCAGCATTTT
>many|13|TRBJ2-1|.|TRBV12-3/TRBV12-4
CASSLVGPNEQFF
TGTGCCAGCAGTTTAGTAGGTCCCAATGAGCAGTTCTTC
>.|14|TRBJ2-5|.|TRBV7-7
CASSLEGRLETQYF
TGTGCCAGCAGCTTGGAAGGGAGGTTGGAGACCCAGTACTTC
>.|18|TRBJ2-1|TRBD2|TRBV5-1
CASSPGLAGVYVYNEQFF
TGCGCCAGCAGCCCGGGACTAGCGGGAGTGTATGTTTACAATGAGCAGTTCTTC
>.|14|TRBJ1-1|TRBD1|TRBV28
CASSMTGGNTEAFF
TGTGCCAGCAGTATGACAGGGGGGAACACTGAAGCTTTCTTT
>.|18|TRBJ2-1|TRBD2|TRBV20-1
CCARDNLAGGLRYNEQFF
TGCTGCGCTAGAGATAATCTAGCGGGGGGTCTAAGGTACAATGAGCAGTTCTTC
>few|18|TRBJ1-6|.|TRBV27
CASGSWTGYFGLNSPLHF
TGTGCCAGTGGTTCGTGGACGGGGTATTTCGGTTTAAATTCACCCCTCCACTTT
>.|13|TRBJ1-1|TRBD1|TRBV6-6
CASSLEGTGHAFF
TGTGCCAGCAGCCTAGAGGGGACAGGGCATGCTTTCTTT
>many|15|TRBJ2-2|TRBD2|TRBV5-1
CASSPAGGGTGELFF
TGCGCCAGCAGCCCAGCGGGGGGCGGCACCGGGGAGCTGTTTTTT
>.|14|TRBJ2-7|.|TRBV7-2
CASSFGRGNYEQYF
TGTGCCAGCAGCTTCGGCAGGGGAAATTACGAGCAGTACTTC
>few|17|TRBJ2-2|.|TRBV10-3
CAISEDNGASNTGELFF
TGTGCCATCAGTGAGGACAACGGAGCCTCGAACACCGGGGAGCTGTTTTTT
>many|16|TRBJ2-1|.|TRBV5-1
CASTRSGRSNYNEQFF
TGCGCCAGCACCCGTTCGGGACGAAGCAACTACAATGAGCAGTTCTTC
>few|14|TRBJ2-5|.|TRBV5-1
CASSLSGYEETQYF
TGCGCCAGCAGCTTGTCGGGCTACGAAGAGACCCAGTACTTC
>many|15|TRBJ1-5|.|TRBV15
CATSRDGSGRQPQHF
TGTGCCACCAGCAGAGACGGGTCAGGAAGACAGCCCCAGCATTTT
>.|16|TRBJ1-2|TRBD1|TRBV5-1
CASSLGAGGLTYGYTF
TGCGCCAGCAGCTTGGGAGCAGGGGGCCTCACCTATGGCTACACCTTC
>few|15|TRBJ2-7|.|TRBV4-2
CASSQAGQRVNEQYF
TGTGCCAGCAGCCAAGCGGGCCAAAGAGTCAACGAGCAGTACTTC
>few|15|TRBJ1-2|TRBD1|TRBV5-6
CASTGQGRNGYGYTF
TGTGCCAGCACCGGACAGGGGAGAAATGGCTATGGCTACACCTTC
>few|15|TRBJ1-5|.|TRBV10-3
CAISEAQSSNQPQHF
TGTGCCATCAGTGAGGCACAGTCTAGCAATCAGCCCCAGCATTTT
>few|18|TRBJ2-1|TRBD2|TRBV5-1
CASRGRQLADSSYNEQFF
TGCGCCAGCAGGGGACGGCAACTAGCGGACAGCTCCTACAATGAGCAGTTCTTC
>few|13|TRBJ2-4|.|TRBV20-1
CSASLGAQNIQYF
TGCAGTGCTAGCTTGGGGGCCCAAAACATTCAGTACTTC